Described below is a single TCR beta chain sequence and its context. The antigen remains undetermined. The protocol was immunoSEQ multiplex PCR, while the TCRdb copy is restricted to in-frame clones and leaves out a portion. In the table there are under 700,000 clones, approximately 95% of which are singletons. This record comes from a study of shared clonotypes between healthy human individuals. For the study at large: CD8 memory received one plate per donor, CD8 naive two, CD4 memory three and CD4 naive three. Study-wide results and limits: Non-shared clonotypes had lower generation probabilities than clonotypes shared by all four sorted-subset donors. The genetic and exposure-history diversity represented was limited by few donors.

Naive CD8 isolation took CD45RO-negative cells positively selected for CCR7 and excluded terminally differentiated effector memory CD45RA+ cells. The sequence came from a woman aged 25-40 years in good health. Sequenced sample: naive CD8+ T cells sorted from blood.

CDR3 residues: CASSTGQGHYEQYF. CDR3 DNA sequence: TGTGCCAGCAGCACGGGACAGGGACACTACGAGCAGTACTTC. The V and J genes are TRBV5-4 and TRBJ2-7, with 9 bases matching TRBD1. Germline V gene lookup returns CDR1 SGHNT and CDR2 YYREEE (reference sequence). The CDR3 is 14 residues long. The V gene end was trimmed by 4 bases and the J gene end by 3 bases; junction bases not matched to a gene: 5.